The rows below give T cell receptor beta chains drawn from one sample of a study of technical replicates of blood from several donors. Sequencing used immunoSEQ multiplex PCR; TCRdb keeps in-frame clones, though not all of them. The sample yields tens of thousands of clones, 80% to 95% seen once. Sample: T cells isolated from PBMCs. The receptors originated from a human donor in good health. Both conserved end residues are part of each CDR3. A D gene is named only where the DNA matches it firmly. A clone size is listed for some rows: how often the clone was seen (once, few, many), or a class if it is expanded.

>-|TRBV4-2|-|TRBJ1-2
CASSQDLDSGYTF
TGTGCCAGCAGCCAAGACCTAGACTCTGGCTACACCTTC
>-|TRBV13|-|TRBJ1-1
CASPGGGRVAFF
TGTGCCAGCCCCGGGGGAGGGCGGGTAGCTTTCTTT
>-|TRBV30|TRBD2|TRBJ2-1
CAWSVAGRDEQFF
TGTGCCTGGAGTGTCGCAGGGAGGGATGAGCAGTTCTTC
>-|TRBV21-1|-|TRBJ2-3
CASSKRGSGTTDTQYF
TGTGCCAGCAGCAAAAGAGGTAGCGGTACCACAGATACGCAGTATTTT
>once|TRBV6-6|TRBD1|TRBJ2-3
CASGDRDTDTQYF
TGTGCCAGCGGGGACAGGGACACAGATACGCAGTATTTT
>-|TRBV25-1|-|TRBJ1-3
CASSVDGNSGNTIYF
TGTGCCAGCAGTGTGGACGGGAACTCTGGAAACACCATATATTTT
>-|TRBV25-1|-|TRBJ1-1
CATQGWGEGAFF
TGTGCCACCCAAGGGTGGGGTGAGGGAGCTTTCTTT
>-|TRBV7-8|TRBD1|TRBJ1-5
CASSLGRQGLYQPQHF
TGTGCCAGCAGCTTAGGTCGACAGGGCCTTTATCAGCCCCAGCATTTT
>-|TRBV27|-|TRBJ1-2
CASSLSAGRDYGYTF
TGTGCCAGCAGTTTATCTGCAGGGCGCGACTATGGCTACACCTTC
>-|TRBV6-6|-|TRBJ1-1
CASSYYGVMNTEAFF
TGTGCCAGCAGTTACTACGGGGTCATGAACACTGAAGCTTTCTTT
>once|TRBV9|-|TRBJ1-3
CASSVSPTGPSGNTIYF
TGTGCCAGCAGCGTATCCCCCACAGGGCCCTCTGGAAACACCATATATTTT
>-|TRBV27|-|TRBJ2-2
CASSFSSAGELFF
TGTGCCAGCAGTTTCTCCTCGGCCGGGGAGCTGTTTTTT
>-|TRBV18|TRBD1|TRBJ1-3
CASSPLVVPGQGENTIYF
TGTGCCAGCTCACCGCTTGTTGTGCCGGGACAGGGGGAAAACACCATATATTTT
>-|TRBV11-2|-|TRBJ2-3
CASSLGLALDTQYF
TGTGCCAGCAGCTTAGGTCTAGCGTTAGATACGCAGTATTTT
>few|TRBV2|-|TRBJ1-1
CASSENYRDGTEAFF
TGTGCCAGCAGTGAAAATTACAGGGATGGTACTGAAGCTTTCTTT
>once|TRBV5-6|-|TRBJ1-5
CASSPGNGNQPQHF
TGTGCCAGCAGTCCAGGTAATGGCAATCAGCCCCAGCATTTT
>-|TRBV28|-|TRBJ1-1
CASSWSTEAFF
TGTGCCAGCAGTTGGAGCACTGAAGCTTTCTTT
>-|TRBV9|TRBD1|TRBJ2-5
CASGRGTGEATQYF
TGTGCCAGCGGGAGAGGGACAGGGGAGGCGACCCAGTACTTC
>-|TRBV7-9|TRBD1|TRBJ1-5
CASSLGRGPQPQHF
TGTGCCAGCAGCTTAGGTAGGGGGCCGCAGCCCCAGCATTTT
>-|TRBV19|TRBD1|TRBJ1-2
CASSSPGGGYTF
TGTGCCAGTAGTTCACCAGGGGGAGGCTACACCTTC
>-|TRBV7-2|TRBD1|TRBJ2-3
CASSLVRGNSDTQYF
TGTGCCAGCAGCTTAGTCAGGGGGAACTCCGATACGCAGTATTTT
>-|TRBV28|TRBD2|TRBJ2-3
CASSLWGTSGRPLYTDTQYF
TGTGCCAGCAGTTTATGGGGAACTAGCGGGAGACCTTTATACACAGATACGCAGTATTTT
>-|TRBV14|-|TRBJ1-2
CASSQVGNSGYTF
TGTGCCAGCAGCCAAGTGGGCAACTCTGGCTACACCTTC
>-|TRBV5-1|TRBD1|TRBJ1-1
CASSTRQGLVNTEAFF
TGCGCCAGCAGCACTCGACAGGGGTTAGTGAACACTGAAGCTTTCTTT
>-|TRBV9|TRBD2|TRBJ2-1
CASSGGLAGGYEQFF
TGTGCCAGCAGCGGAGGACTAGCGGGAGGCTATGAGCAGTTCTTC
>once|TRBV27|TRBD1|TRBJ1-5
CASSQDRGNQPQHF
TGTGCCAGCAGTCAGGACAGGGGGAATCAGCCCCAGCATTTT
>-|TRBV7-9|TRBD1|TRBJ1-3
CASSGGQALLGNTIYF
TGTGCCAGCAGCGGAGGACAGGCGTTACTAGGAAACACCATATATTTT
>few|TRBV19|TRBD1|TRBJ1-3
CATYRGEGNTIYF
TGTGCCACATACAGGGGAGAAGGAAACACCATATATTTT
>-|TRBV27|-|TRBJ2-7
CASSFYGSRYEQYF
TGTGCCAGCAGTTTCTATGGGAGCCGTTACGAGCAGTACTTC